Shown below are 5 T cell receptor beta chains from a single sample sequenced in a study of Graves' ophthalmopathy and Graves' hyperthyroidism. Amplifying from RNA transcripts, the study obtained TCR beta CDR3 regions. An opening RT-PCR round employed HTBI primers and preceded a second-round multiplex PCR. TCRdb called the multiplex PCR reads again in MiXCR, with one record for every CDR3 protein. This table holds roughly 350,000 distinct CDR3 sequences, 15% to 20% found once. Sequencing used peripheral blood. These TCRs come from an adult woman with stable Graves' hyperthyroidism.

This chain uses TRBV28 with TRBJ1-5; the D is unclear. Trimming removed 10 bases from V and 3 bases from J, with 7 bases in between. From germline, CDR1 is MDHEN and CDR2 SYDVKM. This CDR3 has 11 residues. The CDR3 nucleotides read TGTGCCACCTCACCCAATCAGCCCCAGCATTTT. Protein sequence: CATSPNQPQHF.

In its sample, this clonotype was seen many times. CDR3 nucleotides: TGTGCCAGTAGTTCTGGGAGTTGGAACACTGAAGCTTTCTTT. Translated: CASSSGSWNTEAFF. The chain recombines TRBV19 with TRBJ1-1; no definite D call. V lost 5 bases, J lost 1 base, and 11 bases lay in between. This CDR3 contains 14 residues. The germline V gene encodes CDR1 LNHDA and CDR2 SQIVND (reference sequence).

Many counts were recorded for this clonotype. The chain recombines TRBV28 with TRBJ2-5; TRBD2 matches 7 bases. This CDR3 is built from 11 residues. The germline V gene encodes CDR1 MDHEN and CDR2 SYDVKM. V gave up 6 bases and J gave up 10 bases; unmatched junction bases: 5. The CDR3 reads CASSRRGVQYF. The CDR3 DNA reads as TGTGCCAGCAGCCGACGGGGGGTCCAGTACTTC.

Of note for this clonotype: A much larger clone differs from this one at a single base, so this may be a read error. This chain uses TRBV24-1 with TRBJ2-2; D uncertain. This CDR3 comprises 15 residues. The V gene's germline CDR1 is KGHDR and CDR2 SFDVKD. Trimming cost V 9 bases and J 0 bases, with 13 bases left between them. As DNA, the CDR3 is TGTGCCACCTGTTCAGAGTGGGCGAACACCGGGGAGCTGTTTTTT. Residues: CATCSEWANTGELFF.

In its sample, this clonotype was seen many times. V and J are TRBV19 and TRBJ2-7, with a possible D match to TRBD1 (5 bases). The CDR3 is 13 amino acids. Germline CDR1 is LNHDA and CDR2 is SQIVND (reference sequence). Trimming shortened V by 3 bases and J by 2 bases, and 8 bases separated the two germline ends. DNA for the CDR3: TGTGCCAGTAGTATGACAGCTGCCTACGAGCAGTACTTC. This translates into CASSMTAAYEQYF.